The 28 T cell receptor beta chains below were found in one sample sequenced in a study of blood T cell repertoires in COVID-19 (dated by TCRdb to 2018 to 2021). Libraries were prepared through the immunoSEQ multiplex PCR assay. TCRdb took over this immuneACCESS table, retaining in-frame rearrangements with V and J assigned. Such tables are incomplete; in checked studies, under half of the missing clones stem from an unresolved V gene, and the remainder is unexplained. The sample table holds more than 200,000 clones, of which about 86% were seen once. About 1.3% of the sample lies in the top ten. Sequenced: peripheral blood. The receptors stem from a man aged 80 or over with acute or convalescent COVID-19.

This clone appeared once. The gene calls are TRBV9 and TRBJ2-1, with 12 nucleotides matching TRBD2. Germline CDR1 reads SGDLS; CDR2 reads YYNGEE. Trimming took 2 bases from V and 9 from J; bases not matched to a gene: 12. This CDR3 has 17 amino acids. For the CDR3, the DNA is TGTGCCAGCAGCGTCGGACTAGCGGGATCCGCCGGTAGTGAGCAGTTCTTC. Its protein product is CASSVGLAGSAGSEQFF.

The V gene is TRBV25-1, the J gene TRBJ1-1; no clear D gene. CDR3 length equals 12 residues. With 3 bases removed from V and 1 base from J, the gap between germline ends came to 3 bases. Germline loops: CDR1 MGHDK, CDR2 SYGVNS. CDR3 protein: CASSDRNTEAFF. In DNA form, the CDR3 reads TGTGCCAGCAGTGACAGGAACACTGAAGCTTTCTTT.

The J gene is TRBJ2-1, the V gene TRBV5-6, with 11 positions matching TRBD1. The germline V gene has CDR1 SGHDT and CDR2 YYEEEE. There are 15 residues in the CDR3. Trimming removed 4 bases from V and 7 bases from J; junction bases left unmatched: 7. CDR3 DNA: TGTGCCAGCAGCCCCGGGACAGGGGGTTTAAATGAGCAGTTCTTC. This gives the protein CASSPGTGGLNEQFF.

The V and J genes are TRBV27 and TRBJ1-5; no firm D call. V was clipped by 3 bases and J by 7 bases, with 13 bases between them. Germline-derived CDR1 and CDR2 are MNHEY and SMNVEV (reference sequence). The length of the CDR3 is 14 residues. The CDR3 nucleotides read TGTGCCAGCAGTTTTCGGGGTCGGGGACAGCCCCAGCATTTT. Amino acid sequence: CASSFRGRGQPQHF.

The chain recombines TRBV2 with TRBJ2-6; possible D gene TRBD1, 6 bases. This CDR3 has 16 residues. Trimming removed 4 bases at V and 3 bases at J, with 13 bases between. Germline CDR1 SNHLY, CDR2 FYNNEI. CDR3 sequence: CASSGAGADGANVLTF. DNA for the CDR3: TGTGCCAGCAGTGGAGCAGGGGCAGATGGGGCCAACGTCCTGACTTTC.

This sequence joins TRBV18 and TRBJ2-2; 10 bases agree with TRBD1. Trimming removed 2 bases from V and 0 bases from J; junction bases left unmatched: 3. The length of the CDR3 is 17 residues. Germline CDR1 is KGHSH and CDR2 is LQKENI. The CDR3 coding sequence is TGTGCCAGCTCACCATTGGGACAGGGGCCGAACACCGGGGAGCTGTTTTTT. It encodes CASSPLGQGPNTGELFF.

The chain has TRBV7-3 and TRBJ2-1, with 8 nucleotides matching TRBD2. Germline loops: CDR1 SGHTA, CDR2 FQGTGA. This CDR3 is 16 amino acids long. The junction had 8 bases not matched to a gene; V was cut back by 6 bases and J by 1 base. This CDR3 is CASSLSGTESYNEQFF. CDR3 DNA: TGTGCCAGCAGTCTTAGCGGGACCGAGTCCTACAATGAGCAGTTCTTC.

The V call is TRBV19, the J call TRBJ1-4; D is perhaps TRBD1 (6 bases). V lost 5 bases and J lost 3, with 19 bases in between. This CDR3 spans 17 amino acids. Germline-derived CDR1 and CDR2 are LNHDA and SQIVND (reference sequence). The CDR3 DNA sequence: TGTGCCAGTAGTCTTACAGGGTTCGTGGGTTCTAATGAAAAACTGTTTTTT. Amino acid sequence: CASSLTGFVGSNEKLFF.

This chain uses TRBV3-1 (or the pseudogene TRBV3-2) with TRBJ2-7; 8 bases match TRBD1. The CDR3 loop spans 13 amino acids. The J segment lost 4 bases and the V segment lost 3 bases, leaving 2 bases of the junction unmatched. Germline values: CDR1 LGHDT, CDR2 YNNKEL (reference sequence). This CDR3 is CASSHGTGYEQYF. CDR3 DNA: TGTGCCAGCAGCCACGGGACAGGTTACGAGCAGTACTTC.

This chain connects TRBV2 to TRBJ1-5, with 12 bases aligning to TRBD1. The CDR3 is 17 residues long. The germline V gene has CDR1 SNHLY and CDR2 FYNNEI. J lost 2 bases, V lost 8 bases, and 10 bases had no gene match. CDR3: CASGAGTGGAGNQPQHF. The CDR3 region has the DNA TGTGCCAGCGGAGCCGGGACAGGGGGCGCGGGCAATCAGCCCCAGCATTTT.

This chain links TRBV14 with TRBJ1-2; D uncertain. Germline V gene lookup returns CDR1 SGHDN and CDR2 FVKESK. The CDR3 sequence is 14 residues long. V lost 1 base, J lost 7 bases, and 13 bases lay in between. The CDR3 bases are TGTGCCAGCAGCCAAGTACGGGAGGCGGGTGGCTACACCTTC. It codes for CASSQVREAGGYTF.

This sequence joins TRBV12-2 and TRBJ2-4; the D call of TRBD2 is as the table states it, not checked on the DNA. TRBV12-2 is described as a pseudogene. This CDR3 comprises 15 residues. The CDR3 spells CASRFCGGEKNIQYF. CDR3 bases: TGTGCAAGTCGCTTTTGCGGGGGGGAAAAAAACATTCAGTACTTC.

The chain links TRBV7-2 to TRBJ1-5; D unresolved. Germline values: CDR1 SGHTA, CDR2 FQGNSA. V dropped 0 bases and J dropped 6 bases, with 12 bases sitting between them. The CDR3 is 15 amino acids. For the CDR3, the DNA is TGTGCCAGCAGCTTAGCGGTAGCGGGAAGTCAGCCCCAGCATTTT. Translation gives CASSLAVAGSQPQHF.

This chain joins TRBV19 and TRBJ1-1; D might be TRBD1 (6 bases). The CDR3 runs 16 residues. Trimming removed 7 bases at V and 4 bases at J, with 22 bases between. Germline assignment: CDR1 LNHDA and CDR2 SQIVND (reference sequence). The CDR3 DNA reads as TGTGCCAGTAAGGAAAGCAGGCGGGGGGCGTCCACTGAAGCTTTCTTT. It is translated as CASKESRRGASTEAFF.

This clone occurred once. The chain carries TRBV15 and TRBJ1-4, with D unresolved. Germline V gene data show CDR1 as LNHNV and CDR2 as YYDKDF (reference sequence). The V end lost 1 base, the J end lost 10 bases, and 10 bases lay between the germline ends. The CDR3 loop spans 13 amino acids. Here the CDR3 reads CATSRGTEGKLFF. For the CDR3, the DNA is TGTGCCACCAGCAGAGGGACCGAGGGAAAACTGTTTTTT.

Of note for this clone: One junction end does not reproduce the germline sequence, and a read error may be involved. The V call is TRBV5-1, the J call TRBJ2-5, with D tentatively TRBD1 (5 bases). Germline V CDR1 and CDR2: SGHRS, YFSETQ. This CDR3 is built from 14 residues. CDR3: CASSQLTAREAQYF. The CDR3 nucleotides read TGCGCCAGCAGCCAACTGACAGCCCGAGAGGCCCAGTACTTC.

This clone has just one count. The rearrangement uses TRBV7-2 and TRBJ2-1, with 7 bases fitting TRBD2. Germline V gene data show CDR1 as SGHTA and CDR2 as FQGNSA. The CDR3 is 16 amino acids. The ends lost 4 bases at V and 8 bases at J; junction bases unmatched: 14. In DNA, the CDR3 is TGTGCCAGCAGCTCGCGAAGGACCCCTCGGGGGGATGAGCAGTTCTTC. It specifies CASSSRRTPRGDEQFF.

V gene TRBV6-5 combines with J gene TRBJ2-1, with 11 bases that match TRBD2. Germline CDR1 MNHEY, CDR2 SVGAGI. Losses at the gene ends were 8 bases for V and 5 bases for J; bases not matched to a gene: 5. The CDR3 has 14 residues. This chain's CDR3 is CASRTSGRNNEQFF. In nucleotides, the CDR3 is TGTGCCAGCCGAACTAGCGGGAGAAACAATGAGCAGTTCTTC.

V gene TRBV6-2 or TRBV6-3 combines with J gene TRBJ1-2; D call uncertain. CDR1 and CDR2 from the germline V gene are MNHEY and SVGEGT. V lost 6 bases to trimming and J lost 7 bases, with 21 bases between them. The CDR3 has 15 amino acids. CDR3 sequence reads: CASSQLRVGVSGYTF. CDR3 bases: TGTGCCAGCAGCCAACTCCGGGTTGGAGTCTCTGGCTACACCTTC.

CDR3 loop: CASSHGTRGGNQPQHF. CDR3 in DNA: TGTGCCAGCAGTCACGGGACTCGGGGAGGCAATCAGCCCCAGCATTTT. The V and J genes are TRBV6-2 or TRBV6-3 and TRBJ1-5; D is perhaps TRBD1 (5 bases). The CDR3 loop spans 16 amino acids. Deletions cut 5 bases from V and 2 bases from J, with 16 bases between. Germline V gene data show CDR1 as MNHEY and CDR2 as SVGEGT.

The CDR3 bases are TGTGCCACCAGTGATCCTACAGGAGGGACAGAGGAGCAGTTCTTC. Translated, it gives CATSDPTGGTEEQFF. This chain links TRBV24-1 with TRBJ2-1; D perhaps matches TRBD1 (7 bases). The CDR3 contains 15 residues. The V end lost 3 bases, the J end lost 10 bases, and 18 bases lay between the germline ends. The V gene's germline CDR1 is KGHDR and CDR2 SFDVKD.

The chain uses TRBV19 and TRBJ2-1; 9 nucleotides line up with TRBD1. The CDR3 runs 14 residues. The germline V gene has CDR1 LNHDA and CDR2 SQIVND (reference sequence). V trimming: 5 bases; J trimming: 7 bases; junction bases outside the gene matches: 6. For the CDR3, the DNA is TGTGCCAGTAGTGGTACAGGGGGCCGGAATGAGCAGTTCTTC. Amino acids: CASSGTGGRNEQFF.

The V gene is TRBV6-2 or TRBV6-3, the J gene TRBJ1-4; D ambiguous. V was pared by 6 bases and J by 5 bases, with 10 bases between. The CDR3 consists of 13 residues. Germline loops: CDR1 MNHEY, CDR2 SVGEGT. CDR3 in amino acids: CASSERRNEKLFF. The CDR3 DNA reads TGTGCCAGCAGCGAACGGAGAAATGAAAAACTGTTTTTT.

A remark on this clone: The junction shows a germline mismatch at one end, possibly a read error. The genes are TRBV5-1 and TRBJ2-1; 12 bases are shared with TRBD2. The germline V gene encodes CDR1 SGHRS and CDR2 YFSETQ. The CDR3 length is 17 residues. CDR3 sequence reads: CASSLPTSGSSYNGQFF. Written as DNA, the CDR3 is TGCGCCAGCAGCTTACCGACTAGCGGGAGCTCCTACAATGGGCAGTTCTTC. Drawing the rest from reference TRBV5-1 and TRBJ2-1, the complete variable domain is KAGVTQTPRYLIKTRGQQVTLSCSPISGHRSVSWYQQTPGQGLQFLFEYFSETQRNKGNFPGRFSGRQFSNSRSEMNVSTLELGDSALYLCASSLPTSGSSYNGQFFGPGTRLTVL.

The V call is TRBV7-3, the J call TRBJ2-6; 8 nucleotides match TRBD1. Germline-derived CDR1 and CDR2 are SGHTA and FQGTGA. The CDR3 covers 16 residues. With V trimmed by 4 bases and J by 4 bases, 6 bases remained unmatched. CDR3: CASSSDRGIGANVLTF. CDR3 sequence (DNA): TGTGCCAGCAGCTCAGACAGGGGAATCGGGGCCAACGTCCTGACTTTC.

The CDR3 reads CASSRLAGRSDTQYF. The CDR3 bases are TGTGCCAGTAGTCGACTAGCGGGAAGGTCAGATACGCAGTATTTT. V usage is TRBV19 and J usage is TRBJ2-3; the match to TRBD2 covers 11 bases. Germline V gene sequence: CDR1 LNHDA, CDR2 SQIVND (reference sequence). The CDR3 runs 15 residues. V trimming: 5 bases; J trimming: 4 bases; junction bases outside the gene matches: 5.

The CDR3 loop is CASSFRQGDYEQYF. The CDR3 DNA follows: TGCGCCAGCAGCTTCCGACAGGGGGACTACGAGCAGTACTTC. The chain carries TRBV5-1 and TRBJ2-7; 9 bases fit TRBD1. CDR3 length: 14 amino acids. Germline-derived CDR1 and CDR2 are SGHRS and YFSETQ. The V and J ends lost 2 bases and 3 bases, in that order; junction bases with no gene match: 3.

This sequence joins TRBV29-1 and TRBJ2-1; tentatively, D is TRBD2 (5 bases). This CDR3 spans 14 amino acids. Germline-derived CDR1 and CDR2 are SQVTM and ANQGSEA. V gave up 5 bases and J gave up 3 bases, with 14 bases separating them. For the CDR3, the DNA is TGCAGCGTTCGAAGGCGGGCGGGCTACAATGAGCAGTTCTTC. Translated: CSVRRRAGYNEQFF.